This T cell receptor beta chain was captured in a study of T cell responses to AZD1222 COVID-19 vaccine. Points from the study as a whole: Females outnumbered males among donors, who were mostly white British; clonal diversity was possibly underestimated. Spike-wide vaccine-associated CD4 TCRs dominated at 160-218 and 743-854.

The data were produced by immunoSEQ multiplex PCR, yet TCRdb's version contains in-frame clones alone and is incomplete. Of over 90,000 clones listed, 90% to 95% are singletons. Comment on this clone: Its antigen is not identified.

J gave up 3 bases and V 3 bases, and 10 bases lay outside the gene matches. CDR1 is LGHDT, CDR2 YNNKEL, per germline (reference sequence). CDR3 length: 16 amino acids. The J gene is TRBJ1-1, the V gene TRBV3-1 (or the pseudogene TRBV3-2); 7 positions match TRBD1. The origin of this receptor is an adult who received the AZD1222 COVID-19 vaccine. Sequences were derived from peripheral blood, sampled 28 days after the second AZD1222 dose. CDR3 nucleotides: TGTGCCAGCAGCCAGGGTGGTCGGACAGGCGACACTGAAGCTTTCTTT. Translating gives CASSQGGRTGDTEAFF.